This T cell receptor beta chain is drawn from a study of shared clonotypes between healthy human individuals. Study-level information: The cohort had two women and a few men, ages 18 to 49.

Profiling relied on immunoSEQ multiplex PCR, and the TCRdb table lists in-frame clones only, not all of them. Seen here are roughly 700,000 clones, roughly 88% observed once, and the top ten hold about 33%. CDR3 length equals 13 residues. V lost 10 bases, J lost 2 bases, and 15 bases lay in between. Per the germline V gene, CDR1 is SNHLY and CDR2 is FYNNEI. V usage is TRBV2 and J usage is TRBJ2-7, with D unclear. The sequencing sample was made of memory CD8+ T cells from PBMCs. Subset noted: CD45RO+ cells pooled with CCR7-negative TemRA cells. This sequence originates from a man aged 18-30 years in good health. Some clones in this sample may be carry-over from other donors' samples. CDR3 region: CATQTFDAYEQYF. For the CDR3, the DNA is TGTGCCACCCAGACATTTGATGCCTACGAGCAGTACTTC.